These 25 T cell receptor beta chains came from one sample sequenced in a study of CD8+CD57+ T cells in acquired aplastic anemia. Researchers used genomic DNA as the template to profile TCR beta VDJ and CDR3. TCRdb re-called the reads through MiXCR, storing one row per CDR3 protein. In the table there are roughly 200,000 distinct CDR3 sequences, over 60% of which are singletons. The sample consisted of sorted CD4+, CD8+, or CD8+CD57+ T cells (not recorded which) from PBMCs. The receptor source for this set is a human donor in good health.

This clonotype was seen a single time. The rearrangement joins TRBV24-1 to TRBJ2-5, with D perhaps matching TRBD1 (5 bases). Germline CDR1 and CDR2: KGHDR and SFDVKD. Trimming left V 4 bases short and J 5 bases short, with 13 bases between. This CDR3 spans 14 amino acids. In nucleotides, the CDR3 is TGTGCCACCAGTGACCCCAGCAGGGTCGAGACCCAGTACTTC. Its protein is CATSDPSRVETQYF.

This clonotype was detected only a few times. The chain couples TRBV7-9 to TRBJ1-1; TRBD1 matches 9 bases. Germline CDR1 and CDR2: SEHNR and FQNEAQ (reference sequence). The CDR3 consists of 15 residues. After removal of 5 bases from V and 1 base from J, the junction contained 5 bases not matched to a gene. The CDR3 bases are TGTGCCAGCAGCGAAGGGGGACAGGGGAACACTGAAGCTTTCTTT. Protein sequence: CASSEGGQGNTEAFF. Drawing the rest from reference TRBV7-9 and TRBJ1-1, the complete variable domain is DTGVSQNPRHKITKRGQNVTFRCDPISEHNRLYWYRQTLGQGPEFLTYFQNEAQLEKSRLLSDRFSAERPKGSFSTLEIQRTEQGDSAMYLCASSEGGQGNTEAFFGQGTRLTVV.

The DNA of the CDR3 is TGTGCCAGTAGTATCAATCTCCGCTCTGGAAACACCATATATTTT. Protein: CASSINLRSGNTIYF. The chain is built from TRBV19 and TRBJ1-3; D is undetermined. The V end was cut by 3 bases, the J end by 0 bases, with 9 bases between. This CDR3 has 15 amino acids. The germline V gene encodes CDR1 LNHDA and CDR2 SQIVND (reference sequence).

This clonotype was seen once. V usage is TRBV7-2 and J usage is TRBJ2-1; 8 positions match TRBD2. V dropped 4 bases and J dropped 6; count of bases not matched to a gene: 11. CDR1 SGHTA and CDR2 FQGNSA come from the germline V gene. The CDR3 totals 16 residues. The chain's CDR3 is CASSWKPGLEVNEQFF. In nucleotides, the CDR3 is TGTGCCAGCAGCTGGAAACCGGGACTAGAGGTCAATGAGCAGTTCTTC.

This clonotype was seen at least ten times. The chain is built from TRBV6-6 and TRBJ1-4; 8 bases align to TRBD1. The germline V gene encodes CDR1 MNHNY and CDR2 SVGAGI (reference sequence). CDR3 length: 16 residues. J lost 3 bases, V lost 5 bases, and 8 bases had no gene match. The CDR3 sequence: CASSGPQGAANEKLFF. DNA of the CDR3: TGTGCCAGCAGTGGCCCTCAGGGGGCTGCTAATGAAAAACTGTTTTTT.

This clonotype was seen many times. This chain links TRBV2 with TRBJ2-7; 10 nucleotides agree with TRBD1. The germline CDR1 and CDR2 sequences are SNHLY and FYNNEI. This CDR3 has 15 amino acids. Unmatched junction bases numbered 7, after V lost 6 bases and J lost 2 bases. The CDR3 bases are TGTGCCAGCAGGGGGGACAGGGGTAAGCCCTACGAGCAGTACTTC. Amino acid sequence: CASRGDRGKPYEQYF.

The chain couples TRBV2 to TRBJ2-5, with 8 bases identical to TRBD2. This CDR3 is built from 12 residues. With 7 bases clipped from V and 10 bases from J, the junction kept 8 bases outside the gene matches. Germline V gives CDR1 SNHLY, CDR2 FYNNEI. The CDR3 here is CASKGSGDHQYF. In DNA form, the CDR3 reads TGTGCCAGCAAGGGTAGCGGGGATCACCAGTACTTC.

In its sample, this clonotype was seen a few times. The V and J genes are TRBV6-5 and TRBJ2-7, with TRBD1 matching over 9 bases. With 7 bases clipped from V and 0 bases from J, the junction kept 10 bases outside the gene matches. The germline V gene encodes CDR1 MNHEY and CDR2 SVGAGI. CDR3 length: 16 amino acids. The CDR3 reads CASKIGQGRSSYEQYF. The CDR3 bases are TGTGCCAGCAAGATCGGACAGGGGAGATCCTCCTACGAGCAGTACTTC.

The chain is built from TRBV7-6 and TRBJ2-1; 7 bases align to TRBD1. Germline V gives CDR1 SGHVS, CDR2 FNYEAQ. The CDR3 spans 17 residues. V was pared by 5 bases and J by 2 bases, with 12 bases of the junction left unmatched. The CDR3, as DNA: TGTGCCAGCAGCCCTCTAGAAGGGGGCGGCACCTACAATGAGCAGTTCTTC. It specifies CASSPLEGGGTYNEQFF.

V is TRBV7-6 and J is TRBJ2-7; 7 bases fit TRBD1. There are 15 residues in the CDR3. Trimming removed 2 bases from V and 2 bases from J; junction bases left unmatched: 6. Looked up from germline, CDR1 is SGHVS and CDR2 is FNYEAQ. The CDR3 DNA is TGTGCCAGCAGCTTACTCCGGGACAGAACCTACGAGCAGTACTTC. This translates into CASSLLRDRTYEQYF.

This clonotype was observed a single time. The V gene is TRBV9, the J gene TRBJ2-3; 8 nucleotides line up with TRBD2. Germline-derived CDR1 and CDR2 are SGDLS and YYNGEE. The junction had 26 bases not matched to a gene; V was cut back by 5 bases and J by 0 bases. The CDR3 runs to 22 residues. The DNA of the CDR3 is TGTGCCAGCAGTGACCCCGGAAGCGGGAGTAGGGCCGGGGACTACAGCACAGATACGCAGTATTTT. Its protein product is CASSDPGSGSRAGDYSTDTQYF.

This clonotype was found many times. V usage is TRBV5-1 and J usage is TRBJ2-5, with TRBD1 matching over 7 bases. Germline CDR1 is SGHRS and CDR2 is YFSETQ. This CDR3 region has 15 residues. The V and J ends lost 2 bases and 3 bases, in that order; junction bases with no gene match: 7. CDR3 in DNA: TGCGCCAGCAGCTTAACTGACGGGACAGAAGAGACCCAGTACTTC. Its protein is CASSLTDGTEETQYF.

This clonotype was counted at least ten times. The chain links TRBV10-3 to TRBJ2-2, with 8 bases identical to TRBD2. This CDR3 region has 17 residues. In germline, CDR1 is ENHRY, CDR2 SYGVKD. The ends lost 0 bases at V and 4 bases at J; junction bases unmatched: 7. The CDR3 bases are TGTGCCATCAGTGAGTCGGGAACCGGGACTAGCACCGGGGAGCTGTTTTTT. Amino acids: CAISESGTGTSTGELFF.

V usage is TRBV6-1 and J usage is TRBJ2-2; unclear D gene. Per the germline V gene, CDR1 is MNHNS and CDR2 is SASEGT. The CDR3 runs to 14 residues. Trimming left V 10 bases short and J 5 bases short, with 17 bases between. CDR3 protein: CAIQGQIRTGELFF. CDR3 coding DNA: TGTGCCATCCAAGGGCAAATAAGAACCGGGGAGCTGTTTTTT.

The chain combines TRBV5-1 with TRBJ2-2; D remains unclear. From germline, CDR1 is SGHRS and CDR2 YFSETQ. The CDR3 covers 15 residues. V shed 0 bases and J shed 6 bases, with 12 bases lying between them. CDR3 sequence: CASSLDGSGAGELFF. DNA of the CDR3: TGCGCCAGCAGCTTGGACGGTAGTGGGGCCGGGGAGCTGTTTTTT.

The V gene is TRBV29-1, the J gene TRBJ2-5; D gene uncertain. This CDR3 is 13 amino acids long. Germline V gene data show CDR1 as SQVTM and CDR2 as ANQGSEA. V lost 7 bases, J lost 0 bases, and 12 bases lay in between. DNA for the CDR3: TGCAGCGCTTCGGGCTCGTACCAAGAGACCCAGTACTTC. Translated, it gives CSASGSYQETQYF.

This chain uses TRBV7-9 with TRBJ1-2, with D possibly TRBD1 on 6 matching bases. The CDR3 is 15 residues long. Per the germline V gene, CDR1 is SEHNR and CDR2 is FQNEAQ (reference sequence). V was pared by 5 bases and J by 4 bases, with 17 bases between. As DNA, the CDR3 is TGTGCCAGCAGCCCCGAAGAGGGGGTCATCTATGGCTACACCTTC. This translates into CASSPEEGVIYGYTF.

The rearrangement joins TRBV7-6 to TRBJ1-2, with D possibly being TRBD1 (6 bases). Between the trimmed V and J ends, which lost 6 bases and 4 bases, there was a span of 12 bases. The V gene's germline CDR1 is SGHVS and CDR2 FNYEAQ. The CDR3 length is 13 residues. CDR3: CASRPQGLYGYTF. The CDR3 region has the DNA TGTGCCAGCAGACCACAGGGACTCTATGGCTACACCTTC.

This clonotype was found many times. The chain combines TRBV29-1 with TRBJ1-2, with D tentatively TRBD1 (6 bases). CDR3 length: 17 residues. CDR1 and CDR2 (germline): SQVTM, ANQGSEA. V was cut by 1 base and J by 3 bases, with 21 bases left in between. The CDR3 sequence: CSVEGDRIRIGDYGYTF. The CDR3 DNA reads TGCAGCGTTGAAGGCGACAGGATCAGGATTGGTGACTATGGCTACACCTTC.

This chain links TRBV20-1 with TRBJ1-2, with D uncertain. Germline V gives CDR1 DFQATT, CDR2 SNEGSKA (reference sequence). The CDR3 has 12 amino acids. The ends were cut back, 6 bases at V and 1 base at J, with 9 bases in the middle. CDR3 loop: CSAADINYGYTF. The CDR3 DNA follows: TGCAGTGCCGCCGACATTAACTATGGCTACACCTTC.

The rearrangement uses TRBV5-1 and TRBJ1-4, with no clear D. The CDR3 has 16 amino acids. Germline assignment: CDR1 SGHRS and CDR2 YFSETQ. Trimming removed 0 bases at V and 0 bases at J, with 9 bases between. The CDR3 is CASSLGTYATNEKLFF. The CDR3 DNA is TGCGCCAGCAGCTTGGGCACATATGCAACTAATGAAAAACTGTTTTTT.

This clonotype was observed once. This chain connects TRBV20-1 to TRBJ2-2, with 9 bases lining up with TRBD1. Trimming removed 4 bases from V and 7 bases from J; junction bases left unmatched: 10. This CDR3 has 15 residues. From germline, CDR1 is DFQATT and CDR2 SNEGSKA (reference sequence). DNA of the CDR3: TGCAGTGCTACTGTTCCGGGACAGGGAGGCGGGGAGCTGTTTTTT. Translated, it gives CSATVPGQGGGELFF.

This clonotype came up many times. J is TRBJ1-2 and V is TRBV7-2; no firm D call. Germline CDR1 is SGHTA and CDR2 is FQGNSA. Trimming removed 1 base from V and 6 bases from J, with 12 bases in between. The CDR3 runs 14 residues. The CDR3 nucleotides read TGTGCCAGCAGCTTAGGAGAACAGTTCCATGGCTACACCTTC. Amino acid sequence: CASSLGEQFHGYTF.

In this sample, this clonotype turned up many times. The chain links TRBV6-4 to TRBJ2-3, with D possibly TRBD1 on 5 matching bases. Germline lookup yields CDR1 MRHNA and CDR2 SNTAGT. The CDR3 sequence is 14 residues long. Trimming cost V 3 bases and J 5 bases, with 12 bases left between them. CDR3 coding DNA: TGTGCCAGCAGTGAGGGCCAGGGTCTAGATACGCAGTATTTT. Encoded protein: CASSEGQGLDTQYF.

The V call is TRBV24-1, the J call TRBJ1-3; D is ambiguous. CDR3 length equals 15 residues. Trimming took off 0 bases at V and 3 bases at J, with 8 bases between the two ends. CDR1 and CDR2 (germline): KGHDR, SFDVKD. The CDR3 DNA reads as TGTGCCACCAGTGATTTGCAAGTTCTTGGAAACACCATATATTTT. Translation: CATSDLQVLGNTIYF.